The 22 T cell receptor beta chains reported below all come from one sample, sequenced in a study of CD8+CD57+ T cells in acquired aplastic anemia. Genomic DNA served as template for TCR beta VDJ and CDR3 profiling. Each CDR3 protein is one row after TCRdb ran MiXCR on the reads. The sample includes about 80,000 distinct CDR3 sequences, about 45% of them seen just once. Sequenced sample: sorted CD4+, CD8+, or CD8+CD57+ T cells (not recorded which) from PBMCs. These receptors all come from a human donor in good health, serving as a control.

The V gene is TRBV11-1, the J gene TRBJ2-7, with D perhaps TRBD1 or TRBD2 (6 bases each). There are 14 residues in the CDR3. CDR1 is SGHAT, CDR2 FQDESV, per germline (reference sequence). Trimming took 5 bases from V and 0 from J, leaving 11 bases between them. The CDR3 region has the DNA TGTGCCAGCAGCCGGCGGGACATCTCCTACGAGCAGTACTTC. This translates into CASSRRDISYEQYF.

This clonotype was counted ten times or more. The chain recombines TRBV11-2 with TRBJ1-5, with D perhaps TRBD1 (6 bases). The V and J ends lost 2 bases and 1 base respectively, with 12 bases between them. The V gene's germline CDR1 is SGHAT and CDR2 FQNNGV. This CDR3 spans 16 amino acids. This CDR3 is CASSLYEGDSNQPQHF. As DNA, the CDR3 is TGTGCCAGCAGCTTATATGAGGGGGACAGCAATCAGCCCCAGCATTTT. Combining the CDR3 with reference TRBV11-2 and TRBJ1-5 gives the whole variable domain EAGVAQSPRYKIIEKRQSVAFWCNPISGHATLYWYQQILGQGPKLLIQFQNNGVVDDSQLPKDRFSAERLKGVDSTLKIQPAKLEDSAVYLCASSLYEGDSNQPQHFGDGTRLSIL.

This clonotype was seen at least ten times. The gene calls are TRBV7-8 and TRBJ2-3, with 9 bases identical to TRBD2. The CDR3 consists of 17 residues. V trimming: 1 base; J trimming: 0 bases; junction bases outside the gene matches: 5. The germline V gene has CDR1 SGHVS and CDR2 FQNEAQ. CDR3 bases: TGTGCCAGCAGCTTAGGAGCGGGGGGCCCCAGCACAGATACGCAGTATTTT. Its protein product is CASSLGAGGPSTDTQYF.

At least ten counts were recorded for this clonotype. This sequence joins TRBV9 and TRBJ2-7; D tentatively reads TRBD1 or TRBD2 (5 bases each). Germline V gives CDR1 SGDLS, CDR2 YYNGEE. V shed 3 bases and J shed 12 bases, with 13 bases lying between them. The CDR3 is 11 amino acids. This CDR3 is CASSDPGAPYF. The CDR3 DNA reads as TGTGCCAGCAGCGACCCCGGGGCCCCGTACTTC.

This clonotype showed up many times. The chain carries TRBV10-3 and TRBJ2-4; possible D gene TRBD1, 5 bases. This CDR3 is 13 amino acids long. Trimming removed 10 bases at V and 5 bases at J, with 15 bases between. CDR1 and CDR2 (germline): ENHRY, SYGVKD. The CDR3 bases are TGTGCCACCCAGGGTTCGGACGAAAACATTCAGTACTTC. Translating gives CATQGSDENIQYF.

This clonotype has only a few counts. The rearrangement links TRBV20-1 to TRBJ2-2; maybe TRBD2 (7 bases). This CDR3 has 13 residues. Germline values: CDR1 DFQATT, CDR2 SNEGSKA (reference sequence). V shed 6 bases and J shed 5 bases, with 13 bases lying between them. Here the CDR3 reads CSAPEGGTGELFF. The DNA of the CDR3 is TGCAGTGCCCCTGAGGGGGGGACCGGGGAGCTGTTTTTT.

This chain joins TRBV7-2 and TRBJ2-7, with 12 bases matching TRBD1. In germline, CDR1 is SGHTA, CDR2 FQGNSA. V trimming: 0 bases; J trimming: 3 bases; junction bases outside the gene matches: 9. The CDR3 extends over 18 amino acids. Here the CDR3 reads CASSLAPPGTGGGYEQYF. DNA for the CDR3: TGTGCCAGCAGCTTAGCCCCTCCCGGGACAGGGGGCGGCTACGAGCAGTACTTC.

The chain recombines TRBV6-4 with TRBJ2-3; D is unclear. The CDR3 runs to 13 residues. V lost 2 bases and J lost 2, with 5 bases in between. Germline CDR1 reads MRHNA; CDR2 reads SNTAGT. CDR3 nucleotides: TGTGCCAGCAGTGACCAGGACACAGATACGCAGTATTTT. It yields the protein CASSDQDTDTQYF.

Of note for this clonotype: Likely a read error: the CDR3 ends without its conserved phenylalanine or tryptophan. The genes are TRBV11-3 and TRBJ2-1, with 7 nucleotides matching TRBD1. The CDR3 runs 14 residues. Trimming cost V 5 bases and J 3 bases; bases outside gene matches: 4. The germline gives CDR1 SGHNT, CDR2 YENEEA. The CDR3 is CASSPRDSYNEQFS. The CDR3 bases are TGTGCCAGCAGCCCCCGGGACAGCTACAATGAGCAGTTCTCC.

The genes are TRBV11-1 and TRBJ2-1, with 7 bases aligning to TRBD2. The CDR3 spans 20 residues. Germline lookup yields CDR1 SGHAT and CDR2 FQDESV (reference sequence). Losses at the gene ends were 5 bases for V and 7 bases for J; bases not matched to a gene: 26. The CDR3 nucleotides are TGTGCCAGCAGCGCCCACTGGAGTAGCGTAACCCCAGCCGGGGGGAATGAGCAGTTCTTC. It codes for CASSAHWSSVTPAGGNEQFF. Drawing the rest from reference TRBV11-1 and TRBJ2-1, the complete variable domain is EAEVAQSPRYKITEKSQAVAFWCDPISGHATLYWYRQILGQGPELLVQFQDESVVDDSQLPKDRFSAERLKGVDSTLKIQPAELGDSAMYLCASSAHWSSVTPAGGNEQFFGPGTRLTVL.

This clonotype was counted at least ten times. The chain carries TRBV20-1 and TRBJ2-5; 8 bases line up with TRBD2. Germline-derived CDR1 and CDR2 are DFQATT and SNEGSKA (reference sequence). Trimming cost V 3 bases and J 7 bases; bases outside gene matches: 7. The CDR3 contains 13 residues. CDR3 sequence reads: CSASGGGMGTQYF. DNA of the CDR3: TGCAGTGCTAGCGGGGGGGGAATGGGGACCCAGTACTTC.

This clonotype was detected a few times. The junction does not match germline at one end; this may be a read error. CDR3 sequence: CASSEGGGSSYEQYF. CDR3 coding DNA: TGTGCCAGCAGTGAAGGGGGCGGCAGTTCCTACGAGCAGTACTTC. V usage is TRBV10-1 and J usage is TRBJ2-7, with 7 bases identical to TRBD1. This CDR3 has 15 residues. Germline CDR1 WNHNN, CDR2 SYGVQD (reference sequence).

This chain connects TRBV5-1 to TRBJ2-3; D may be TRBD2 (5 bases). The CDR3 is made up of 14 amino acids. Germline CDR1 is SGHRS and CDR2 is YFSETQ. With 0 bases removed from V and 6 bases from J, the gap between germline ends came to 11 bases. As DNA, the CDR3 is TGCGCCAGCAGCTTGGCCGCCAGCGGCGATACGCAGTATTTT. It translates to CASSLAASGDTQYF.

The CDR3 sequence: CASSSTDSYNEQFF. The CDR3 coding sequence is TGTGCCAGCAGTTCAACAGACTCCTACAATGAGCAGTTCTTC. V and J are TRBV27 and TRBJ2-1; D unresolved. CDR3 size: 14 residues. V lost 4 bases and J lost 0, with 7 bases in between. In germline, CDR1 is MNHEY, CDR2 SMNVEV (reference sequence).

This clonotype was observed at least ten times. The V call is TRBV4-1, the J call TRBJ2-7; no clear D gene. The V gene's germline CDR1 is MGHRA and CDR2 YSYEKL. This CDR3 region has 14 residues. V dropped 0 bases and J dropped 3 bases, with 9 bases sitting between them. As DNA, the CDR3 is TGCGCCAGCAGCCAAGAGACAAGGAGCTACGAGCAGTACTTC. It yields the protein CASSQETRSYEQYF.

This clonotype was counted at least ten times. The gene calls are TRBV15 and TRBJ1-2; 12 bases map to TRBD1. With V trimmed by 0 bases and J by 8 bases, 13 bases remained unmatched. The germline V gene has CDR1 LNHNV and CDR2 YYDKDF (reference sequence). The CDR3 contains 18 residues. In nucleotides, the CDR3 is TGTGCCACCAGCAGAGATTCCGGGACAGGGGGCCCCCTTGACGGCTACACCTTC. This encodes CATSRDSGTGGPLDGYTF. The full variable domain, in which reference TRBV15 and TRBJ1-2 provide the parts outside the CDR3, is DAMVIQNPRYQVTQFGKPVTLSCSQTLNHNVMYWYQQKSSQAPKLLFHYYDKDFNNEADTPDNFQSRRPNTSFCFLDIRSPGLGDTAMYLCATSRDSGTGGPLDGYTFGSGTRLTVV.

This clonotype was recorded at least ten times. The CDR3 is CASSWQGTEAFF. DNA for the CDR3: TGTGCCAGCAGCTGGCAGGGGACAGAAGCTTTCTTT. The rearrangement links TRBV7-2 to TRBJ1-1; possible D gene TRBD1, 6 bases. The germline V and J ends were trimmed by 4 bases and 8 bases, with 11 bases remaining between them. The V gene's germline CDR1 is SGHTA and CDR2 FQGNSA. The CDR3 has 12 residues.

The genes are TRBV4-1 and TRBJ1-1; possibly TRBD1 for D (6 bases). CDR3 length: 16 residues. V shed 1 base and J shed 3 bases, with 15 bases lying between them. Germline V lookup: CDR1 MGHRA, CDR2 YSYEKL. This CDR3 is CASSQVPGGGDTEAFF. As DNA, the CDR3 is TGCGCCAGCAGCCAAGTCCCTGGGGGCGGGGACACTGAAGCTTTCTTT.

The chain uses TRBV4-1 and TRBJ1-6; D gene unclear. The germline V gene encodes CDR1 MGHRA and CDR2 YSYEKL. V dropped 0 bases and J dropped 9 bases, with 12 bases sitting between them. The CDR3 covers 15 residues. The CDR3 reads CASSQDQDYGSPLHF. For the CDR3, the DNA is TGCGCCAGCAGCCAAGATCAGGACTACGGTTCACCCCTCCACTTT.

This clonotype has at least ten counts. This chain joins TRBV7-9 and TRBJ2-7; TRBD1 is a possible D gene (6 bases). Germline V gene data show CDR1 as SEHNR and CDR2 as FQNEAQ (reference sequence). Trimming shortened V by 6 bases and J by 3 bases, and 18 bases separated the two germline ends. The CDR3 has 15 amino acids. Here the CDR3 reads CASSPPLTGYYEQYF. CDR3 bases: TGTGCCAGCAGTCCTCCTTTGACAGGCTACTACGAGCAGTACTTC.

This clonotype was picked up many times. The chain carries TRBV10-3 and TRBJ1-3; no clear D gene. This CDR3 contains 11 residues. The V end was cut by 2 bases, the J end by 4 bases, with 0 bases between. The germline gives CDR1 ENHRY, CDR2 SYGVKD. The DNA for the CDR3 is TGTGCCATCAGTGAGGGAAACACCATATATTTT. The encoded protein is CAISEGNTIYF.

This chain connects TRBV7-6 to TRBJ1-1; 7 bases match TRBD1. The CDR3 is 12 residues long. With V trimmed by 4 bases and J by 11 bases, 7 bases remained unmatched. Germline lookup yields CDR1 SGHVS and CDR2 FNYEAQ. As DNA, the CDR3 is TGTGCCAGCAGCTCGACGGACAGGCACGCTTTCTTT. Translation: CASSSTDRHAFF. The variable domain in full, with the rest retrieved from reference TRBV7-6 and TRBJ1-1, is GAGVSQSPRYKVTKRGQDVALRCDPISGHVSLYWYRQALGQGPEFLTYFNYEAQQDKSGLPNDRFSAERPEGSISTLTIQRTEQRDSAMYRCASSSTDRHAFFGQGTRLTVV.